This T cell receptor beta chain was captured by sequencing in a study of low-dose radiotherapy and immunotherapy resistance in tumors. In the study overall: Cohort 2's total reached 13 Gy over 26 weeks, at 1 Gy per fraction every two weeks.

cDNA synthesis used a TRAV/TRBV-specific primer set for both chains. With a constant-region primer and a V-primer adapter, TCRs were subjected to around 18 PCR cycles of amplification. TCRdb re-derived calls from the reads in MiXCR, one entry per CDR3 protein. Among approximately 11,000 distinct CDR3 sequences, about 47% were seen once, and the ten largest hold over 7%. This CDR3 has 14 residues. The trim removed 4 bases at V and 8 bases at J, leaving 2 bases unmatched. Germline CDR1 and CDR2: SEHNR and FQNEAQ (reference sequence). This TCR came from a human donor with advanced metastatic prostate, ovarian, gallbladder or colorectal cancer (not recorded which). This table probably holds off-target reads from a library built for another chain. The chain is built from TRBV7-9 and TRBJ1-4; 12 bases agree with TRBD1. The CDR3 bases are TGTGCCAGCAGCTGGGACAGGGGGCGCGAAAAACTGTTTTTT. Encoded protein: CASSWDRGREKLFF.